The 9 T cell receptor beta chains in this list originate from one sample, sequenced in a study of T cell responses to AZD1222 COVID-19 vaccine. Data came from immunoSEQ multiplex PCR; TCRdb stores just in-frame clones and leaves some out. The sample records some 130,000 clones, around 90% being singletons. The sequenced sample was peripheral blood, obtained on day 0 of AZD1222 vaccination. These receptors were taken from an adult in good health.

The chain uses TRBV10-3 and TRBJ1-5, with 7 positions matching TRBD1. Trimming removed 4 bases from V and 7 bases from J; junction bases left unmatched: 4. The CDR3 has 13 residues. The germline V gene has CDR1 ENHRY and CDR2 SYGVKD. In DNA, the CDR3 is TGTGCCATCAGTGGAGACAGGGAGCAGCCCCAGCATTTT. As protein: CAISGDREQPQHF.

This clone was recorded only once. CDR3 sequence reads: CASSLGRRTEAFF. Here the CDR3 DNA reads TGTGCCAGCAGCTTGGGTCGGAGGACTGAAGCTTTCTTT. J is TRBJ1-1 and V is TRBV5-5; no reliable D call. Trimming took 0 bases from V and 5 from J, leaving 8 bases between them. This CDR3 is built from 13 residues. Per germline, CDR1 SGHKS and CDR2 YYEKEE (reference sequence). Complete variable domain (other parts from reference TRBV5-5 and TRBJ1-1): DAGVTQSPTHLIKTRGQQVTLRCSPISGHKSVSWYQQVLGQGPQFIFQYYEKEERGRGNFPDRFSARQFPNYSSELNVNALLLGDSALYLCASSLGRRTEAFFGQGTRLTVV.

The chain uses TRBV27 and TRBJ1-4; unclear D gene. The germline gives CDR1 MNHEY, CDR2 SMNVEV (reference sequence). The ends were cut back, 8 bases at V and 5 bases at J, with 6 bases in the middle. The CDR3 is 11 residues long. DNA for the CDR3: TGTGCCAGCGGAAAGAATGAAAAACTGTTTTTT. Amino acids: CASGKNEKLFF.

CDR3 loop: CASSYSKRGYTF. CDR3 DNA sequence: TGTGCCAGCAGTTACTCGAAAAGGGGCTACACCTTC. This chain joins TRBV6-2 or TRBV6-3 and TRBJ1-2; no firm D call. CDR1 MNHEY and CDR2 SVGEGT come from the germline V gene. The ends were cut back, 0 bases at V and 8 bases at J, with 7 bases in the middle. The CDR3 is made up of 12 amino acids.

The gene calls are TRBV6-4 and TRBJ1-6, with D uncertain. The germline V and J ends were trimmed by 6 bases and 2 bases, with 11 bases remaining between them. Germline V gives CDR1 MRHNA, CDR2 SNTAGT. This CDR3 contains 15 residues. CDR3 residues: CASRRTETYNSPLHF. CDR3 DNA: TGTGCCAGCAGGAGGACCGAAACCTATAATTCACCCCTCCACTTT.

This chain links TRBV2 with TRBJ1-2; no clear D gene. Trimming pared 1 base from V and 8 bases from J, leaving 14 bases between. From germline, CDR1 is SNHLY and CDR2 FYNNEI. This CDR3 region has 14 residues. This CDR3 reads CASSEVSISTGYTF. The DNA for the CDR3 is TGTGCCAGCAGTGAAGTTTCCATCTCTACGGGCTACACCTTC.

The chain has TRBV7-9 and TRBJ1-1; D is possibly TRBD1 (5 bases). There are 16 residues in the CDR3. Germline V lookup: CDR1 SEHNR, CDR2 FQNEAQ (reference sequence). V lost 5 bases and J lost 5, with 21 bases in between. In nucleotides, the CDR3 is TGTGCCAGCAGCCCTGGCCAGGGAAGGGGTTGGACTGAAGCTTTCTTT. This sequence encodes CASSPGQGRGWTEAFF.

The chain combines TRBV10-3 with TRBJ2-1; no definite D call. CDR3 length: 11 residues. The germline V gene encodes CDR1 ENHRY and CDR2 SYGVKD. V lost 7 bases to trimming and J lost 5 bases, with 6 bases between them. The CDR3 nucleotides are TGTGCCATCACCGCCAACAATGAGCAGTTCTTC. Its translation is CAITANNEQFF.

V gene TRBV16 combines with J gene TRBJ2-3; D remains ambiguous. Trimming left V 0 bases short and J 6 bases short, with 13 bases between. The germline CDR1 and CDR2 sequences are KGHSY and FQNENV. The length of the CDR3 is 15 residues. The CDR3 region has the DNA TGTGCCAGCAGCCAATCTCTAGAATCGACCGATACGCAGTATTTT. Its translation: CASSQSLESTDTQYF.